One sample yielded the 12 T cell receptor beta chains listed below, sequenced in a study of blood T cell repertoires in COVID-19. Here immunoSEQ multiplex PCR was the method, and the copy in TCRdb shows in-frame clones only, minus some. The sample shows 450,000 to 500,000 clones, 80% to 90% of them seen only once. Sequencing was done on a sample of PBMCs or T cells enriched from blood (not recorded which). The source is an older woman who had recovered from COVID-19.

The V and J genes are TRBV6-4 and TRBJ2-2, with no clear D. The CDR3 runs 12 residues. V was pared by 2 bases and J by 6 bases, with 4 bases between. CDR1 and CDR2 from the germline V gene are MRHNA and SNTAGT. In DNA form, the CDR3 reads TGTGCCAGCAGTGACGGAGCCGGGGAGCTGTTTTTT. It yields the protein CASSDGAGELFF.

The CDR3 region is CASSLGPTGNQPQHF. DNA for the CDR3: TGCGCCAGCAGCTTGGGCCCAACAGGGAATCAGCCCCAGCATTTT. The chain has TRBV5-1 and TRBJ1-5, with D possibly being TRBD1 (6 bases). The length of the CDR3 is 15 residues. V dropped 0 bases and J dropped 4 bases, with 11 bases sitting between them. Per the germline V gene, CDR1 is SGHRS and CDR2 is YFSETQ.

The chain couples TRBV2 to TRBJ2-6, with 11 bases aligning to TRBD1. With 5 bases clipped from V and 0 bases from J, the junction kept 6 bases outside the gene matches. The germline V gene has CDR1 SNHLY and CDR2 FYNNEI. The CDR3 covers 18 residues. The CDR3 reads CASSPGTGGISGANVLTF. The CDR3 coding sequence is TGTGCCAGCAGTCCCGGGACAGGGGGGATCTCTGGGGCCAACGTCCTGACTTTC.

The J gene is TRBJ1-1, the V gene TRBV5-1, with D perhaps matching TRBD1 (6 bases). The germline V gene encodes CDR1 SGHRS and CDR2 YFSETQ. CDR3 size: 14 residues. V was cut by 4 bases and J by 1 base, with 11 bases left in between. CDR3: CASSPQGQNTEAFF. The CDR3, as DNA: TGCGCCAGCAGCCCACAGGGCCAGAACACTGAAGCTTTCTTT. The full variable domain, with the rest looked up from reference TRBV5-1 and TRBJ1-1, is KAGVTQTPRYLIKTRGQQVTLSCSPISGHRSVSWYQQTPGQGLQFLFEYFSETQRNKGNFPGRFSGRQFSNSRSEMNVSTLELGDSALYLCASSPQGQNTEAFFGQGTRLTVV.

The J gene is TRBJ2-5, the V gene TRBV2, with a tentative D call TRBD2 (6 bases). Trimming cost V 4 bases and J 4 bases, with 7 bases left between them. The length of the CDR3 is 12 residues. Germline loops: CDR1 SNHLY, CDR2 FYNNEI. DNA of the CDR3: TGTGCCAGCAGTGTGGGGGGAGAGACCCAGTACTTC. This gives the protein CASSVGGETQYF.

The chain recombines TRBV11-2 with TRBJ1-1; D remains ambiguous. CDR3 length: 14 residues. Trimming removed 4 bases from V and 1 base from J, with 10 bases in between. Germline CDR1 reads SGHAT; CDR2 reads FQNNGV. The CDR3 region has the DNA TGTGCCAGCAGCTCCGCCACGAGGAACACTGAAGCTTTCTTT. Protein sequence: CASSSATRNTEAFF. Complete variable domain (other parts from reference TRBV11-2 and TRBJ1-1): EAGVAQSPRYKIIEKRQSVAFWCNPISGHATLYWYQQILGQGPKLLIQFQNNGVVDDSQLPKDRFSAERLKGVDSTLKIQPAKLEDSAVYLCASSSATRNTEAFFGQGTRLTVV.

This chain links TRBV7-9 with TRBJ1-1, with 8 bases identical to TRBD1. CDR3 size: 16 residues. V shed 5 bases, J shed 7 bases, and the junction held 15 bases outside the gene matches. Germline loops: CDR1 SEHNR, CDR2 FQNEAQ (reference sequence). DNA of the CDR3: TGTGCCAGCAGCGGACAGGGAGGGCTCTCGCGACTTGAAGCTTTCTTT. Translation: CASSGQGGLSRLEAFF. Using reference TRBV7-9 and TRBJ1-1 for the parts outside the CDR3, the full variable domain is DTGVSQNPRHKITKRGQNVTFRCDPISEHNRLYWYRQTLGQGPEFLTYFQNEAQLEKSRLLSDRFSAERPKGSFSTLEIQRTEQGDSAMYLCASSGQGGLSRLEAFFGQGTRLTVV.

This clone was observed once. The chain joins TRBV3-1 (or the pseudogene TRBV3-2) to TRBJ2-3, with a tentative D call TRBD2 (5 bases). Germline V gene lookup returns CDR1 LGHDT and CDR2 YNNKEL (reference sequence). The CDR3 is 14 residues long. V dropped 7 bases and J dropped 2 bases, with 13 bases sitting between them. In nucleotides, the CDR3 is TGTGCCAGCATGAGATCCGGGGTCACAGATACGCAGTATTTT. Translation: CASMRSGVTDTQYF.

This chain links TRBV10-2 with TRBJ2-6; 8 bases agree with TRBD1. V lost 8 bases, J lost 2 bases, and 11 bases stayed unmatched. Germline CDR1 WSHSY, CDR2 SAAADI. The CDR3 is 17 residues long. This CDR3 is CASQTGTGSTGANVLTF. The CDR3 nucleotides are TGCGCCAGCCAGACCGGGACAGGCTCCACTGGGGCCAACGTCCTGACTTTC.

This clone is a singleton in its sample. This rearrangement joins TRBV6-2 or TRBV6-3 to TRBJ1-6; 7 bases line up with TRBD1. Germline CDR1 reads MNHEY; CDR2 reads SVGEGT. This CDR3 contains 14 residues. V shed 4 bases and J 7 bases; nucleotides not matched to a gene: 4. CDR3: CASSWGQSNSPLHF. The CDR3 nucleotides read TGTGCCAGCAGTTGGGGACAGTCCAATTCACCCCTCCACTTT.

This clone was detected only a few times. The chain has TRBV30 and TRBJ1-2, with D perhaps TRBD1 (6 bases). This CDR3 comprises 13 residues. Germline V CDR1 and CDR2: GTSNPN, SVGIG (reference sequence). V was cut by 2 bases and J by 4 bases, with 11 bases left in between. The CDR3 DNA follows: TGTGCCTGGAGTTCGGGGGGGCTCTATGGCTACACCTTC. It encodes CAWSSGGLYGYTF.

V gene TRBV2 combines with J gene TRBJ1-4, with 10 bases lining up with TRBD1. Losses at the gene ends were 2 bases for V and 6 bases for J; bases not matched to a gene: 3. The CDR3 length is 15 residues. Germline assignment: CDR1 SNHLY and CDR2 FYNNEI. Written as DNA, the CDR3 is TGTGCCAGCAGTGAAACCGGGACAGGGGATGAAAAACTGTTTTTT. This sequence encodes CASSETGTGDEKLFF.